What follows is one T cell receptor beta chain and its context. Its antigen is undetermined. This may be a read error, as it is one base from a much larger clone. For CDR3 and TCR beta VDJ profiling, genomic DNA was the template used. TCRdb reanalysed the reads using MiXCR and keeps one entry per CDR3 protein. The sample lists approximately 190,000 distinct CDR3 sequences, 48% occurring once. The source of the sample is a study of CD8+CD57+ T cells in acquired aplastic anemia. As for the study in general: Roughly 3.1 ug was the average amount of DNA from sorted CD4+ and CD8+ cells. Overall study findings and caveats: Overlapping CD8+ CDR3 repertoires of patients and controls contained 25 to 35 shared sequences. Patients versus controls showed no significant CD8+ Simpson's diversity difference.

Patients chosen for sequencing had shown CD8+CD57+ cell expansion by flow cytometry. Acquired aplastic anemia of severe grade affected all patients. This CDR3 has 14 residues. Germline V lookup: CDR1 SGDLS, CDR2 YYNGEE. Sequencing input: sorted CD4+, CD8+, or CD8+CD57+ T cells (not recorded which) from PBMCs. The V gene is TRBV9, the J gene TRBJ2-4; D uncertain. The sequence was obtained from a human donor with aplastic anemia. The CDR3: CASSVGVAKSIQYF. The CDR3 nucleotides are TGTGCCAGCAGCGTAGGTGTAGCCAAAAGCATTCAGTACTTC.